The 13 T cell receptor beta chains below all came from one sample that was sequenced in a study of control samples from healthy donors and cancer patients. Only in-frame clones appear in the TCRdb table, and some are missing; sequencing was by immunoSEQ multiplex PCR. This repertoire shows fewer than 500,000 clones, approximately 92% found once; its top ten account for 5.5% to 7.5%. The source material was PBMCs. The receptors come from a man aged 35-49 years with head and neck cancer.

The gene calls are TRBV20-1 and TRBJ2-5; D unresolved. Trimming took off 3 bases at V and 3 bases at J, with 8 bases between the two ends. The CDR3 length is 12 residues. Germline V gene lookup returns CDR1 DFQATT and CDR2 SNEGSKA (reference sequence). In nucleotides, the CDR3 is TGCAGTGCTAGTTTACCTGAAGAGACCCAGTACTTC. Encoded protein: CSASLPEETQYF.

The genes are TRBV4-1 and TRBJ2-5; TRBD2 matches 16 bases. Looked up from germline, CDR1 is MGHRA and CDR2 is YSYEKL. This CDR3 region has 22 residues. The trim removed 0 bases at V and 6 bases at J, leaving 19 bases unmatched. This chain's CDR3 is CASSQEAGPPGLAGGPGQTQYF. CDR3 coding DNA: TGCGCCAGCAGCCAAGAAGCGGGCCCCCCGGGACTAGCGGGGGGGCCGGGACAGACCCAGTACTTC.

The genes are TRBV15 and TRBJ2-7; D uncertain. CDR3 length equals 15 residues. V was pared by 0 bases and J by 2 bases, with 11 bases between. The germline V gene has CDR1 LNHNV and CDR2 YYDKDF (reference sequence). CDR3 protein: CATSRDGTVPYEQYF. CDR3 nucleotides: TGTGCCACCAGCAGAGATGGAACGGTTCCCTACGAGCAGTACTTC.

This clone was recorded only once. The V gene is TRBV6-1, the J gene TRBJ1-5, with D hard to call. The germline V gene encodes CDR1 MNHNS and CDR2 SASEGT. The CDR3 extends over 16 amino acids. V lost 4 bases to trimming and J lost 0 bases, with 13 bases between them. This chain's CDR3 is CASSAVRSYSNQPQHF. As DNA, the CDR3 is TGTGCCAGCAGTGCCGTTCGGTCTTATAGCAATCAGCCCCAGCATTTT.

The chain links TRBV29-1 to TRBJ2-3; D gene unclear. Per germline, CDR1 SQVTM and CDR2 ANQGSEA. This CDR3 is built from 11 residues. V lost 5 bases and J lost 5, with 8 bases in between. The CDR3 DNA reads TGCAGCGTTAACGAGGTAGATACGCAGTATTTT. This translates into CSVNEVDTQYF.

The CDR3 loop is CASSFFQATRVTEAFF. CDR3 in DNA: TGTGCCAGCAGTTTCTTCCAGGCTACGAGGGTTACTGAAGCTTTCTTT. The chain joins TRBV28 to TRBJ1-1; D gene uncertain. Between the trimmed V and J ends, which lost 3 bases and 5 bases, there was a span of 19 bases. Germline CDR1 reads MDHEN; CDR2 reads SYDVKM. This CDR3 has 16 residues.

The V and J genes are TRBV2 and TRBJ1-5; D is possibly TRBD1 (6 bases). Per the germline V gene, CDR1 is SNHLY and CDR2 is FYNNEI. The CDR3 totals 16 residues. V was cut by 5 bases and J by 4 bases, with 18 bases left in between. The CDR3 sequence: CASSPQLGAGNQPQHF. In DNA, the CDR3 is TGTGCCAGCAGTCCTCAGTTGGGGGCAGGGAATCAGCCCCAGCATTTT.

This rearrangement joins TRBV2 to TRBJ2-2; TRBD2 matches 8 bases. J was trimmed by 7 bases and V by 8 bases; bases with no gene match: 9. Germline values: CDR1 SNHLY, CDR2 FYNNEI. This CDR3 is built from 14 residues. The CDR3 here is CASGAGVSHGELFF. The DNA of the CDR3 is TGTGCCAGCGGAGCGGGAGTGTCCCACGGGGAGCTGTTTTTT.

This clone was seen once. The CDR3 region has the DNA TGTGCCATCACCGATAATAGGGGAGGTACTGAAGCTTTCTTT. It specifies CAITDNRGGTEAFF. This chain uses TRBV10-3 with TRBJ1-1; D is possibly TRBD1 (5 bases). The CDR3 has 14 amino acids. Germline loops: CDR1 ENHRY, CDR2 SYGVKD. Trimming removed 7 bases from V and 5 bases from J, with 17 bases in between.

The genes are TRBV3-1 (or the pseudogene TRBV3-2) and TRBJ1-4, with unresolved D. This CDR3 region has 14 residues. Germline V lookup: CDR1 LGHDT, CDR2 YNNKEL (reference sequence). Trimming removed 5 bases at V and 8 bases at J, with 15 bases between. The CDR3: CASSRHGSGEKLFF. The CDR3 DNA reads TGTGCCAGCAGCAGACACGGGTCTGGGGAAAAACTGTTTTTT.

This chain links TRBV28 with TRBJ1-1, with D possibly being TRBD1 (6 bases). The CDR3 extends over 12 amino acids. The germline V gene encodes CDR1 MDHEN and CDR2 SYDVKM. Trimming removed 7 bases from V and 8 bases from J, with 14 bases in between. The CDR3 DNA reads TGTGCCAGCACCGACAGGCGTGGAGAAGCTTTCTTT. Protein product: CASTDRRGEAFF.

The chain recombines TRBV6-4 with TRBJ2-1; no clear D gene. Germline loops: CDR1 MRHNA, CDR2 SNTAGT. V lost 3 bases to trimming and J lost 3 bases, with 9 bases between them. The CDR3 length is 14 residues. The CDR3 DNA is TGTGCCAGCAGTGAAGGCGCCGACTACAATGAGCAGTTCTTC. As protein: CASSEGADYNEQFF.

The J gene is TRBJ1-4, the V gene TRBV6-5; TRBD1 might be the D (5 bases). The germline V gene has CDR1 MNHEY and CDR2 SVGAGI. V was pared by 4 bases and J by 5 bases, with 11 bases between. This CDR3 comprises 14 residues. The CDR3 bases are TGTGCCAGCAGTTTGGGACGGGTGAATGAAAAACTGTTTTTT. Translation: CASSLGRVNEKLFF.